This T cell receptor beta chain was observed in a study of vaccination effects on CD4 cells after COVID-19. On the study more broadly: About 2.2 million PBMC per well received approximately 9.4 IU/ml IL-2 and around 11 ug/ml peptides in culture.

To note about this clone: Its antigen is undetermined.

Investigators separated out CD4+ T cells once around 9 days of culture had passed. On both days 3 and 7, half of the culture medium was replaced with IL-2 medium. The CDR3 loop spans 15 amino acids. Germline CDR1 and CDR2: LNHDA and SQIVND (reference sequence). V was trimmed by 3 bases and J by 7 bases, leaving 16 bases between them. The table came from immunoSEQ multiplex PCR; TCRdb's copy has only in-frame clones and leaves some out. The table lists 35,000 to 40,000 clones, about 70% of them singletons. The specimen comprised CD4+ T cells from PBMCs cultured without peptide, sampled before COVID-19 vaccination. V is TRBV19 and J is TRBJ2-1, with D maybe TRBD2 (6 bases). This TCR came from a human donor who received a COVID-19 vaccine. CDR3 protein: CASSISDVGLNEQFF. The CDR3 DNA reads TGTGCCAGTAGTATCTCAGACGTAGGACTAAATGAGCAGTTCTTC.